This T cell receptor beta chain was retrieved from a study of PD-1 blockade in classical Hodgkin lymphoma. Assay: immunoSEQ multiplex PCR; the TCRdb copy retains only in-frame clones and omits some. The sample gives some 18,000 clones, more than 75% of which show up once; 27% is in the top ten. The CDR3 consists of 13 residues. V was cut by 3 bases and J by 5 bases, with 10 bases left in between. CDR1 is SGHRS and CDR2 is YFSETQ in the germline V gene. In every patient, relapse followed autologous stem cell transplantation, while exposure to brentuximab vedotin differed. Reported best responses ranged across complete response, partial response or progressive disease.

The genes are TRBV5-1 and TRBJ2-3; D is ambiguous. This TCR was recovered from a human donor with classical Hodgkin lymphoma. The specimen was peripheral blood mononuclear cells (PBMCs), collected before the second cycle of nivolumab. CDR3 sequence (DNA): TGCGCCAGCAGCTATAATACTGGAGATACGCAGTATTTT. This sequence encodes CASSYNTGDTQYF.